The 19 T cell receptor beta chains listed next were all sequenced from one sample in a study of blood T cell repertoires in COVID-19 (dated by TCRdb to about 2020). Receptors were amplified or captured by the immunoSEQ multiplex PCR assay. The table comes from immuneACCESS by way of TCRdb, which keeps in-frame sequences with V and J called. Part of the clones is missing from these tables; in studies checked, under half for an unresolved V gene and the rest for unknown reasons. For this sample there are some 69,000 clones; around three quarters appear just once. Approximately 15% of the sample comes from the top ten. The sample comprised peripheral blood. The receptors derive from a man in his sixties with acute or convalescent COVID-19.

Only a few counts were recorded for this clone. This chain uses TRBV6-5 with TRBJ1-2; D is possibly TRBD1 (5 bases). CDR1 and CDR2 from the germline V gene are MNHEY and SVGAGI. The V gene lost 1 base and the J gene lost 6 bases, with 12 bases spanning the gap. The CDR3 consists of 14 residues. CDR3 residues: CASSYLGRTNGYTF. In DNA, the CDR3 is TGTGCCAGCAGTTACTTGGGGCGTACGAATGGCTACACCTTC.

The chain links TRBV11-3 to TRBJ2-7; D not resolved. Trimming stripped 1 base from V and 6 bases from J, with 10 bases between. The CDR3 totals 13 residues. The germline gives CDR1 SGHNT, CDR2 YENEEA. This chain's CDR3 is CASSLAVSREQYF. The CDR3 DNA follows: TGTGCCAGCAGCTTAGCTGTCTCCCGCGAGCAGTACTTC.

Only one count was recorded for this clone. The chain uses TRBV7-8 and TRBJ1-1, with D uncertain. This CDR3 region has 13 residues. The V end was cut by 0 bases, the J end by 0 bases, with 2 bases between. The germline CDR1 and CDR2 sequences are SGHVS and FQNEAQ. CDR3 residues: CASSLAMNTEAFF. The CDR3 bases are TGTGCCAGCAGCTTAGCTATGAACACTGAAGCTTTCTTT.

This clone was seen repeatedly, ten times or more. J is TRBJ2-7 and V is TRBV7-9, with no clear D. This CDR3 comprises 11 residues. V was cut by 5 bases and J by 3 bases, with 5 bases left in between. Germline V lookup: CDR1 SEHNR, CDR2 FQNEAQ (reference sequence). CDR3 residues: CASSPLYEQYF. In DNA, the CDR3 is TGTGCCAGCAGCCCACTCTACGAGCAGTACTTC.

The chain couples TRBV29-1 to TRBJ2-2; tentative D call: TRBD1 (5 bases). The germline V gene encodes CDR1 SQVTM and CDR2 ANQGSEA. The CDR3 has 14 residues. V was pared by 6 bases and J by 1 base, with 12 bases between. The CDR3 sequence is CSVQGSRNTGELFF. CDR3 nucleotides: TGCAGCGTCCAGGGTAGTAGGAACACCGGGGAGCTGTTTTTT.

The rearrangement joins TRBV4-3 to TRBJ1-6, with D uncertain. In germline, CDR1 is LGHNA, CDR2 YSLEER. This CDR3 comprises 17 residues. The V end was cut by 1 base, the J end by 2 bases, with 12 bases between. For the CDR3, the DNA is TGCGCCAGCAGCCAAGGATGGTCTCCAGCCTATAATTCACCCCTCCACTTT. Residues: CASSQGWSPAYNSPLHF.

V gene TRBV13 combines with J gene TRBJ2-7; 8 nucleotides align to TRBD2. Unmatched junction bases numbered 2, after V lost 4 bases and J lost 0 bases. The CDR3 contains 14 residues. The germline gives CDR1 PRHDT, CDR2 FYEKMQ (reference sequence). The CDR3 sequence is CASSSGGGSYEQYF. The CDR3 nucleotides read TGTGCCAGCAGCTCGGGGGGGGGCTCCTACGAGCAGTACTTC.

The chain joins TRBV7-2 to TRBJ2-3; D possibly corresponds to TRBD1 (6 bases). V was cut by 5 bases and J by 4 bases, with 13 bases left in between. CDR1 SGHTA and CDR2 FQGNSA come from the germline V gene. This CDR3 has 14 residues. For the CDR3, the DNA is TGTGCCAGCAGCCCCAGGGGAGTTCCAGATACGCAGTATTTT. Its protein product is CASSPRGVPDTQYF.

CDR3 loop: CASSQHSRDRGNTIYF. CDR3 nucleotides: TGTGCCAGCAGCCAACATAGTCGGGACAGAGGAAACACCATATATTTT. V usage is TRBV3-1 (or the pseudogene TRBV3-2) and J usage is TRBJ1-3; 7 nucleotides match TRBD1. V lost 2 bases and J lost 4; bases outside the gene matches: 8. The CDR3 loop spans 16 amino acids. From germline, CDR1 is LGHDT and CDR2 YNNKEL (reference sequence).

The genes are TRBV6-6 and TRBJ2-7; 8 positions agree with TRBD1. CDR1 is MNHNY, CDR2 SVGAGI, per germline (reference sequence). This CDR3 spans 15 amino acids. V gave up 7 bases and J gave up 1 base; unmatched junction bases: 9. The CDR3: CASTSSRDRSYEQYF. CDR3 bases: TGTGCCAGCACCAGCAGCCGGGACAGGTCCTACGAGCAGTACTTC.

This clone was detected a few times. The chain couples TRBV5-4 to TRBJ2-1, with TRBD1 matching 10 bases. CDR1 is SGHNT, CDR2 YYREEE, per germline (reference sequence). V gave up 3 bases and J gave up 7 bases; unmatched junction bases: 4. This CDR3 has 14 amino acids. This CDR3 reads CASSYRQGANEQFF. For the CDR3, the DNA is TGTGCCAGCAGCTATCGACAGGGGGCAAATGAGCAGTTCTTC.

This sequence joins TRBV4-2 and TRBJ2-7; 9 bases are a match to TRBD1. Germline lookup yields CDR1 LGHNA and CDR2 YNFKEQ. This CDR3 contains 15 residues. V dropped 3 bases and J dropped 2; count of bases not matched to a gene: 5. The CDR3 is CASSHGGTGPYEQYF. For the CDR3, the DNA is TGTGCCAGCAGCCATGGAGGGACAGGGCCCTACGAGCAGTACTTC.

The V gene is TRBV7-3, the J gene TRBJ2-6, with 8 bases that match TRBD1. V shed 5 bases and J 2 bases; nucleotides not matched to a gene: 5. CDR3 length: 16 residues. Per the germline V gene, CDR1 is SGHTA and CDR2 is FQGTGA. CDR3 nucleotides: TGTGCCAGCAGCCCCCAGACAGGGGCTGGGGCCAACGTCCTGACTTTC. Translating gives CASSPQTGAGANVLTF.

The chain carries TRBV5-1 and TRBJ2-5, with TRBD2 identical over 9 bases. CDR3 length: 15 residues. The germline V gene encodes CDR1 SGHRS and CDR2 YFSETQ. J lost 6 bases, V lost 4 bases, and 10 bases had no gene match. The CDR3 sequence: CASSPAGTSLKTQYF. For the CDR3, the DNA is TGCGCCAGCAGCCCGGCCGGGACTAGCCTGAAGACCCAGTACTTC.

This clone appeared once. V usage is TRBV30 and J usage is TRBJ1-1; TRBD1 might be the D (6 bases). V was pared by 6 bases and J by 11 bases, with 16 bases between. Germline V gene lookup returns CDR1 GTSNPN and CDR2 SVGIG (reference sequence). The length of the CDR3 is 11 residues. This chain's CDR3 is CACAGVFPAFF. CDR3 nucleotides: TGTGCCTGTGCAGGGGTTTTTCCGGCTTTCTTT.

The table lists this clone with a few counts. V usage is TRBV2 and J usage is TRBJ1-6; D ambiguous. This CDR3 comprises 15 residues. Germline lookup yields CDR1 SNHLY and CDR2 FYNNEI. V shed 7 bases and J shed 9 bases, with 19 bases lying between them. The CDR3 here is CASNLSGKGFSPLHF. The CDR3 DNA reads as TGTGCCAGCAACCTCTCGGGGAAGGGCTTTTCACCCCTCCACTTT.

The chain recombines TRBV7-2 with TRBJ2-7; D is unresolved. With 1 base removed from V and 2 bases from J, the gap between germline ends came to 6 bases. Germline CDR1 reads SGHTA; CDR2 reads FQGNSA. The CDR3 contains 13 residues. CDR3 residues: CASSLVQTYEQYF. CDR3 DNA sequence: TGTGCCAGCAGCTTAGTTCAAACCTACGAGCAGTACTTC.

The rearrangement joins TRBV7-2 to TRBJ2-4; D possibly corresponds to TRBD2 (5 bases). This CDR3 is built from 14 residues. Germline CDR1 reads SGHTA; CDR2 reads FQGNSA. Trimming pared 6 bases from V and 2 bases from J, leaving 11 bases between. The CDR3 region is CASSQTNTKNIQYF. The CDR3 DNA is TGTGCCAGCAGTCAGACTAATACCAAAAACATTCAGTACTTC.

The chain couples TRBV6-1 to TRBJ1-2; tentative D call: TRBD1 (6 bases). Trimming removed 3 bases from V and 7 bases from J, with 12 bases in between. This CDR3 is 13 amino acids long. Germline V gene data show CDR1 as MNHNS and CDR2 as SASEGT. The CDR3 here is CASSDQGRRGYTF. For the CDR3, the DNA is TGTGCCAGCAGTGACCAGGGGCGGCGTGGCTACACCTTC.